This TCR beta chain was sequenced for a study of blood T cell repertoires in COVID-19. Data came from immunoSEQ multiplex PCR; TCRdb stores just in-frame clones and leaves some out. The sample lists under 400,000 clones, approximately 90% occurring once. Trimming shortened V by 0 bases and J by 0 bases, and 9 bases separated the two germline ends. Germline V lookup: CDR1 MNHNY, CDR2 SVGAGI (reference sequence). The CDR3 is made up of 16 amino acids. V is TRBV6-6 and J is TRBJ1-5, with a tentative D call TRBD1 (6 bases). Input material: peripheral blood. This TCR came from a woman in her 30s with COVID-19, enrolled during active disease. The CDR3 sequence: CASSYSIRGSNQPQHF. The CDR3 coding sequence is TGTGCCAGCAGTTACTCGATCAGGGGTAGCAATCAGCCCCAGCATTTT.